Shown below are 31 T cell receptor beta chains from a single sample sequenced in a study of blood T cell repertoires in COVID-19. Some clones are missing from TCRdb's copy, which holds only in-frame ones; the method was immunoSEQ multiplex PCR. This table holds about 310,000 clones, 75% to 90% found once. Sequencing was performed on PBMCs or T cells enriched from blood (not recorded which). These receptors all stem from a man aged 55 to 70 who had recovered from COVID-19.

The chain joins TRBV5-1 to TRBJ2-7; 8 bases are shared with TRBD2. The CDR3 length is 16 residues. J was trimmed by 8 bases and V by 4 bases; bases with no gene match: 17. Per the germline V gene, CDR1 is SGHRS and CDR2 is YFSETQ. DNA of the CDR3: TGCGCCAGCAGCGTCCCTCGGGGGGGGGCCGGTAATCAGCAGTACTTC. Protein product: CASSVPRGGAGNQQYF.

The rearrangement joins TRBV7-9 to TRBJ2-5, with 10 bases that match TRBD2. Germline CDR1 is SEHNR and CDR2 is FQNEAQ (reference sequence). V lost 2 bases and J lost 5; bases outside the gene matches: 14. The CDR3 length is 18 residues. The CDR3 region has the DNA TGTGCCAGCAGCTTACGAAGGAGCGGGAGGGCATCCCGGGAGACCCAGTACTTC. Its translation: CASSLRRSGRASRETQYF. Full variable domain (rest looked up from reference TRBV7-9 and TRBJ2-5): DTGVSQNPRHKITKRGQNVTFRCDPISEHNRLYWYRQTLGQGPEFLTYFQNEAQLEKSRLLSDRFSAERPKGSFSTLEIQRTEQGDSAMYLCASSLRRSGRASRETQYFGPGTRLLVL.

The chain joins TRBV2 to TRBJ2-2, with 8 positions matching TRBD2. V shed 2 bases, J shed 1 base, and the junction held 3 bases outside the gene matches. CDR1 is SNHLY, CDR2 FYNNEI, per germline. CDR3 length: 16 amino acids. The CDR3 DNA reads as TGTGCCAGCAGTGAAAACCTAGCGGGGAACACCGGGGAGCTGTTTTTT. Translation: CASSENLAGNTGELFF.

This rearrangement joins TRBV9 to TRBJ1-6, with a weak D call TRBD1 (6 bases). Germline CDR1 SGDLS, CDR2 YYNGEE. The CDR3 runs to 19 residues. Between the trimmed V and J ends, which lost 3 bases and 0 bases, there was a span of 19 bases. CDR3 in DNA: TGTGCCAGCAGCGCTCCGGGACATACCTCGAGCTCCTATAATTCACCCCTCCACTTT. It is translated as CASSAPGHTSSSYNSPLHF.

The V gene is TRBV2, the J gene TRBJ1-5, with a possible D match to TRBD1 (6 bases). Germline V lookup: CDR1 SNHLY, CDR2 FYNNEI. The CDR3 totals 14 residues. Trimming took 5 bases from V and 3 from J, leaving 11 bases between them. CDR3 in amino acids: CASSLQGPNQPQHF. CDR3 nucleotides: TGTGCCAGCAGTCTACAGGGACCCAATCAGCCCCAGCATTTT. The full variable domain, with the rest looked up from reference TRBV2 and TRBJ1-5, is EPEVTQTPSHQVTQMGQEVILRCVPISNHLYFYWYRQILGQKVEFLVSFYNNEISEKSEIFDDQFSVERPDGSNFTLKIRSTKLEDSAMYFCASSLQGPNQPQHFGDGTRLSIL.

This sequence joins TRBV19 and TRBJ1-3; D is undetermined. The CDR3 is made up of 14 amino acids. Trimming cost V 8 bases and J 0 bases, with 11 bases left between them. Germline V CDR1 and CDR2: LNHDA, SQIVND (reference sequence). The CDR3 sequence is CASGTGSSGNTIYF. In nucleotides, the CDR3 is TGTGCCAGTGGAACGGGGAGCTCTGGAAACACCATATATTTT. The full variable domain, in which reference TRBV19 and TRBJ1-3 provide the parts outside the CDR3, is DGGITQSPKYLFRKEGQNVTLSCEQNLNHDAMYWYRQDPGQGLRLIYYSQIVNDFQKGDIAEGYSVSREKKESFPLTVTSAQKNPTAFYLCASGTGSSGNTIYFGEGSWLTVV.

This sequence joins TRBV11-2 and TRBJ2-3, with a tentative D call TRBD2 (5 bases). Germline V gene sequence: CDR1 SGHAT, CDR2 FQNNGV. The V gene lost 1 base and the J gene lost 4 bases, with 9 bases spanning the gap. This CDR3 spans 14 amino acids. CDR3 nucleotide sequence: TGTGCCAGCAGCTTAGCCGGGGTTGCAGATACGCAGTATTTT. Amino acids: CASSLAGVADTQYF.

The chain combines TRBV5-4 with TRBJ1-1; 8 bases fit TRBD1. The CDR3 extends over 13 amino acids. Trimming at V came to 6 bases and at J to 3 bases, leaving 4 bases not matched to a gene. The V gene's germline CDR1 is SGHNT and CDR2 YYREEE (reference sequence). In DNA, the CDR3 is TGTGCCAGCACCCAGGGGGCATACACTGAAGCTTTCTTT. Its protein is CASTQGAYTEAFF.

The chain joins TRBV6-5 to TRBJ2-5; D gene ambiguous. CDR3 length equals 13 residues. The ends were cut back, 0 bases at V and 2 bases at J, with 4 bases in the middle. Germline V gene data show CDR1 as MNHEY and CDR2 as SVGAGI. CDR3 nucleotide sequence: TGTGCCAGCAGTTACTCATATCAAGAGACCCAGTACTTC. This encodes CASSYSYQETQYF.

The chain links TRBV5-1 to TRBJ1-4, with TRBD1 matching over 7 bases. Germline CDR1 is SGHRS and CDR2 is YFSETQ. V was pared by 3 bases and J by 10 bases, with 12 bases of the junction left unmatched. This CDR3 is 15 amino acids long. CDR3 region: CASSSPTGSIRKLFF. CDR3 nucleotides: TGCGCCAGCAGCTCGCCGACAGGGTCCATACGAAAACTGTTTTTT.

The rearrangement links TRBV4-1 to TRBJ1-3; 7 bases match TRBD1. CDR3 size: 17 residues. Losses at the gene ends were 0 bases for V and 2 bases for J; bases not matched to a gene: 7. Germline CDR1 is MGHRA and CDR2 is YSYEKL. The CDR3: CASSQERGPRAGNTIYF. As DNA, the CDR3 is TGCGCCAGCAGCCAAGAGAGGGGGCCGCGAGCTGGAAACACCATATATTTT.

The chain links TRBV5-1 to TRBJ2-5, with 7 nucleotides matching TRBD1. CDR3 length: 17 residues. Germline-derived CDR1 and CDR2 are SGHRS and YFSETQ. The V and J ends lost 4 bases and 5 bases, in that order; junction bases with no gene match: 17. The CDR3: CASSHQEQGPRGETQYF. The CDR3 region has the DNA TGCGCCAGCAGCCATCAAGAACAGGGGCCCCGCGGGGAGACCCAGTACTTC.

The rearrangement joins TRBV5-1 to TRBJ2-5; maybe TRBD2 (5 bases). Germline V gene lookup returns CDR1 SGHRS and CDR2 YFSETQ. The CDR3 has 12 amino acids. V lost 4 bases, J lost 5 bases, and 9 bases lay in between. The DNA for the CDR3 is TGCGCCAGCAGCCAGAGGGTGGAGACCCAGTACTTC. It translates to CASSQRVETQYF.

The chain uses TRBV19 and TRBJ1-5; D is undetermined. Germline-derived CDR1 and CDR2 are LNHDA and SQIVND (reference sequence). Trimming took off 4 bases at V and 9 bases at J, with 13 bases between the two ends. The CDR3 loop spans 13 amino acids. The CDR3 coding sequence is TGTGCCAGTAGTAATGTCGGAGATATGCCCCAGCATTTT. Protein sequence: CASSNVGDMPQHF.

On this clone: The junction departs from the called germline gene at one end, perhaps through a read error. The chain has TRBV5-1 and TRBJ1-2, with a tentative D call TRBD1 (6 bases). The CDR3 contains 12 residues. CDR1 and CDR2 from the germline V gene are SGHRS and YFSETQ. CDR3 amino acids: CASSLAGTSDSF. For the CDR3, the DNA is TGCGCCAGCAGCTTGGCTGGGACATCGGACTCTTTC.

The chain employs TRBV3-1 (or the pseudogene TRBV3-2) and TRBJ1-6; no clear D. The length of the CDR3 is 13 residues. CDR1 and CDR2 (germline): LGHDT, YNNKEL (reference sequence). Trimming shortened V by 6 bases and J by 14 bases, and 17 bases separated the two germline ends. The CDR3 region is CASSLLSGTALHF. The CDR3 DNA sequence: TGTGCCAGCAGTCTCCTCTCGGGAACGGCCCTCCACTTT.

V usage is TRBV19 and J usage is TRBJ1-5; a possible D gene is TRBD1 (6 bases). The CDR3 covers 15 residues. With 5 bases removed from V and 7 bases from J, the gap between germline ends came to 18 bases. Germline V gene sequence: CDR1 LNHDA, CDR2 SQIVND (reference sequence). CDR3 DNA: TGTGCCAGTAGTTTAGGCGGACAGAGGCACCAGCCCCAGCATTTT. Amino acid sequence: CASSLGGQRHQPQHF.

The V call is TRBV2, the J call TRBJ2-7; TRBD1 matches at 8 bases. CDR3 length equals 17 residues. Germline V gene data show CDR1 as SNHLY and CDR2 as FYNNEI. The junction had 13 bases not matched to a gene; V was cut back by 3 bases and J by 3 bases. The CDR3 protein is CASSDPPAGQGNYEQYF. CDR3 nucleotide sequence: TGTGCCAGCAGTGACCCCCCAGCAGGACAGGGAAACTACGAGCAGTACTTC.

The count of this clone is one. The chain employs TRBV28 and TRBJ2-3; D ambiguous. Germline assignment: CDR1 MDHEN and CDR2 SYDVKM. V lost 5 bases, J lost 6 bases, and 9 bases lay in between. The length of the CDR3 is 12 residues. CDR3 region: CASSTIGDTQYF. The DNA for the CDR3 is TGTGCCAGCAGTACGATCGGGGATACGCAGTATTTT.

The genes are TRBV12-3 or TRBV12-4 and TRBJ2-1; D not resolved. Deletions cut 5 bases from V and 9 bases from J, with 8 bases between. The CDR3 has 11 residues. The CDR3 is CASSPPGEQFF. CDR3 in DNA: TGTGCCAGCAGTCCCCCGGGTGAGCAGTTCTTC.

The chain couples TRBV7-8 to TRBJ1-2; TRBD1 matches 8 bases. CDR1 is SGHVS, CDR2 FQNEAQ, per germline. J lost 7 bases, V lost 2 bases, and 9 bases had no gene match. This CDR3 spans 15 amino acids. The CDR3 loop is CASSLTGQDLTGYTF. CDR3 nucleotide sequence: TGTGCCAGCAGCTTAACGGGACAGGATCTGACTGGCTACACCTTC.

The chain employs TRBV6-5 and TRBJ1-2, with a possible D match to TRBD1 (5 bases). Germline V gene lookup returns CDR1 MNHEY and CDR2 SVGAGI. CDR3 length: 12 residues. V shed 0 bases and J shed 8 bases, with 7 bases lying between them. As DNA, the CDR3 is TGTGCCAGCAGTTACTCTCGGGGGGGCTACACCTTC. Translated, it gives CASSYSRGGYTF.

The chain couples TRBV7-9 to TRBJ2-7; D is unclear. This CDR3 has 11 residues. V dropped 5 bases and J dropped 5 bases, with 7 bases sitting between them. Germline values: CDR1 SEHNR, CDR2 FQNEAQ (reference sequence). CDR3 DNA sequence: TGTGCCAGCAGCCCCCTTCACGAGCAGTACTTC. It specifies CASSPLHEQYF.

The V and J genes are TRBV3-1 (or the pseudogene TRBV3-2) and TRBJ1-1; unclear D gene. The CDR3 consists of 14 residues. V dropped 2 bases and J dropped 2 bases, with 9 bases sitting between them. The V gene's germline CDR1 is LGHDT and CDR2 YNNKEL (reference sequence). The CDR3, as DNA: TGTGCCAGCAGCCAACTCGGGGTCAACACTGAAGCTTTCTTT. Amino acid sequence: CASSQLGVNTEAFF.

This sequence joins TRBV5-1 and TRBJ2-6; no firm D call. Germline CDR1 reads SGHRS; CDR2 reads YFSETQ. The CDR3 sequence is 13 residues long. The ends were cut back, 4 bases at V and 2 bases at J, with 4 bases in the middle. CDR3 region: CASSVAGANVLTF. DNA of the CDR3: TGCGCCAGCAGCGTCGCTGGGGCCAACGTCCTGACTTTC. Using reference TRBV5-1 and TRBJ2-6 for the parts outside the CDR3, the full variable domain is KAGVTQTPRYLIKTRGQQVTLSCSPISGHRSVSWYQQTPGQGLQFLFEYFSETQRNKGNFPGRFSGRQFSNSRSEMNVSTLELGDSALYLCASSVAGANVLTFGAGSRLTVL.

J is TRBJ2-7 and V is TRBV28; 7 bases map to TRBD1. V shed 5 bases and J 3 bases; nucleotides not matched to a gene: 13. The CDR3 runs to 16 residues. CDR1 is MDHEN and CDR2 is SYDVKM in the germline V gene. The CDR3 bases are TGTGCCAGCAGTATAAGAGGGGGCGACCCCGACTACGAGCAGTACTTC. Protein sequence: CASSIRGGDPDYEQYF.

V and J are TRBV7-9 and TRBJ2-3; D is unresolved. Germline values: CDR1 SEHNR, CDR2 FQNEAQ (reference sequence). The V and J ends lost 0 bases and 6 bases respectively, with 13 bases between them. This CDR3 has 15 residues. The CDR3 DNA follows: TGTGCCAGCAGCTTAGCGCTGGGTGAGGTGGATACGCAGTATTTT. Protein sequence: CASSLALGEVDTQYF.

The sample holds one count of this clone. V and J are TRBV2 and TRBJ2-1, with 8 bases fitting TRBD1. This CDR3 has 14 residues. The germline CDR1 and CDR2 sequences are SNHLY and FYNNEI. J was trimmed by 10 bases and V by 6 bases; bases with no gene match: 11. DNA for the CDR3: TGTGCCAGCAGCGGACAGGGTGGAGGATGGGAGCAGTTCTTC. Translating gives CASSGQGGGWEQFF.

The chain carries TRBV5-4 and TRBJ1-5; the match to TRBD1 covers 10 bases. This CDR3 spans 16 amino acids. Trimming cost V 1 base and J 2 bases; bases outside gene matches: 3. Germline CDR1 SGHNT, CDR2 YYREEE (reference sequence). CDR3 nucleotide sequence: TGTGCCAGCAGCTTGAAGGGGACAGGGGGCAATCAGCCCCAGCATTTT. Its translation: CASSLKGTGGNQPQHF.

The chain carries TRBV11-1 and TRBJ2-3, with 7 nucleotides matching TRBD2. CDR1 is SGHAT, CDR2 FQDESV, per germline (reference sequence). After removal of 4 bases from V and 10 bases from J, the junction contained 2 bases not matched to a gene. The CDR3 consists of 11 residues. DNA of the CDR3: TGTGCCAGCAGCTGGGGGGGGTCGCAGTATTTT. Its protein is CASSWGGSQYF.

This chain connects TRBV28 to TRBJ2-7; tentatively, D is TRBD2 (5 bases). The CDR3 contains 14 residues. Germline-derived CDR1 and CDR2 are MDHEN and SYDVKM. V was pared by 5 bases and J by 2 bases, with 13 bases between. The CDR3 sequence: CASSHGRRTYEQYF. DNA of the CDR3: TGTGCCAGCAGTCACGGGCGGAGGACCTACGAGCAGTACTTC.